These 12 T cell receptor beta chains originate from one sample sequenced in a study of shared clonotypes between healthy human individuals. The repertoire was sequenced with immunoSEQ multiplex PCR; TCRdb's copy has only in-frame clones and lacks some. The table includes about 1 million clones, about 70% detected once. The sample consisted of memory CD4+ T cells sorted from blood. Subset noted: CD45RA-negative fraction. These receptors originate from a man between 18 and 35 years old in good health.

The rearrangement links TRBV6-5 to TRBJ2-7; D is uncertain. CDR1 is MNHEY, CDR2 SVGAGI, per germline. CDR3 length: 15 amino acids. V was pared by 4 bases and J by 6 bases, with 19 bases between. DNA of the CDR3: TGTGCCAGCAGTTCCATCGGCGCAGGAAACCCCGAGCAGTACTTC. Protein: CASSSIGAGNPEQYF.

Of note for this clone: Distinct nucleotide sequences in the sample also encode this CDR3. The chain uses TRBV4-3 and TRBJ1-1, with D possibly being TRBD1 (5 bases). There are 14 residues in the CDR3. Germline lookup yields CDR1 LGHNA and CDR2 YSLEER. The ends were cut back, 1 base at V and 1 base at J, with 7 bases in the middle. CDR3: CASSQVGTNTEAFF. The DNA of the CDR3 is TGCGCCAGCAGCCAAGTCGGGACGAACACTGAAGCTTTCTTT.

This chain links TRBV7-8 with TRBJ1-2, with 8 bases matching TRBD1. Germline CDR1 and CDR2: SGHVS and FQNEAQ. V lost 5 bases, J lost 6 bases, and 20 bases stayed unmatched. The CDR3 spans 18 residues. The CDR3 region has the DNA TGTGCCAGCAGCCCAATTCCGGCGGGAGACAGGGGTAGGCATGGCTACACCTTC. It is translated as CASSPIPAGDRGRHGYTF.

The CDR3, as DNA: TGTGCCAGCAGCCAAGGCAGGGCCTCTGGAAACACCATATATTTT. Translating it yields CASSQGRASGNTIYF. The gene calls are TRBV11-2 and TRBJ1-3, with a weak D call TRBD1 (5 bases). Trimming shortened V by 5 bases and J by 0 bases, and 11 bases separated the two germline ends. This CDR3 is built from 15 residues. Germline V CDR1 and CDR2: SGHAT, FQNNGV.

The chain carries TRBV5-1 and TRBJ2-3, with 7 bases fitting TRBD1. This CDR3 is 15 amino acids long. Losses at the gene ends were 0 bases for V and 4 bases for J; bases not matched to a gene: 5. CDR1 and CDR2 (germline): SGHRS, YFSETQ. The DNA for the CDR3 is TGCGCCAGCAGCTTGGAGGGGGCCGTGGCAGATACGCAGTATTTT. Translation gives CASSLEGAVADTQYF.

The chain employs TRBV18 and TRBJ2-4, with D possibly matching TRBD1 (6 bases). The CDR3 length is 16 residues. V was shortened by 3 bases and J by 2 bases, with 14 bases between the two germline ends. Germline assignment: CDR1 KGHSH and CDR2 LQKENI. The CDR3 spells CASSPVSGTTKNIQYF. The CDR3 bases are TGTGCCAGCTCACCGGTCTCCGGGACAACCAAAAACATTCAGTACTTC.

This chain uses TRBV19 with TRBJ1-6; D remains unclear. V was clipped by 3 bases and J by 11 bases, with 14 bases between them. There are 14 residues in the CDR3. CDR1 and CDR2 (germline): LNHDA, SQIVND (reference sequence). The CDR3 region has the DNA TGTGCCAGTAGTATGACCGAGGGCTTGGCACCCCTCCACTTT. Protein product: CASSMTEGLAPLHF.

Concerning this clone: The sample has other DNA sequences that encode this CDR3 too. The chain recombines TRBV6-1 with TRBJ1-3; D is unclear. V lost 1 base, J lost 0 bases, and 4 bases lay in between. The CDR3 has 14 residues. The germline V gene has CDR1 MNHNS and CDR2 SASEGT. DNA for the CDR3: TGTGCCAGCAGTGAAGGTTACTCTGGAAACACCATATATTTT. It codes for CASSEGYSGNTIYF.

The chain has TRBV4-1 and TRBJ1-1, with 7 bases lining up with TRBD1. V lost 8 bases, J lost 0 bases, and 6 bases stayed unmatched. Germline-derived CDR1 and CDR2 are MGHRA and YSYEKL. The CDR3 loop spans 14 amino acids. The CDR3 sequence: CASGTGTVNTEAFF. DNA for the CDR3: TGCGCCAGCGGTACCGGGACAGTGAACACTGAAGCTTTCTTT.

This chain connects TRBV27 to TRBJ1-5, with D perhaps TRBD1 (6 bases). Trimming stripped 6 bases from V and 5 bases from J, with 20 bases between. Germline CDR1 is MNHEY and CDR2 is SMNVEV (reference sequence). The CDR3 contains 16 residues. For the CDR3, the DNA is TGTGCCAGCAGGAAGGGGGACACCCAGGGGCATCAGCCCCAGCATTTT. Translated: CASRKGDTQGHQPQHF.

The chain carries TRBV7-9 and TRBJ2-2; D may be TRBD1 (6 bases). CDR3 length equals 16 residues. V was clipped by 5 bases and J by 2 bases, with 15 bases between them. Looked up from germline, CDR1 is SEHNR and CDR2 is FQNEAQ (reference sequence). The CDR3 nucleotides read TGTGCCAGCAGCCCAACAGGGAGACTTAACACCGGGGAGCTGTTTTTT. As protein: CASSPTGRLNTGELFF.

CDR3 coding DNA: TGCGCCAGCAGCTTGGCCAATTCCAACACTGAAGCTTTCTTT. This sequence encodes CASSLANSNTEAFF. This rearrangement joins TRBV5-1 to TRBJ1-1; D unresolved. With 0 bases removed from V and 2 bases from J, the gap between germline ends came to 8 bases. The CDR3 sequence is 14 residues long. Germline CDR1 and CDR2: SGHRS and YFSETQ.